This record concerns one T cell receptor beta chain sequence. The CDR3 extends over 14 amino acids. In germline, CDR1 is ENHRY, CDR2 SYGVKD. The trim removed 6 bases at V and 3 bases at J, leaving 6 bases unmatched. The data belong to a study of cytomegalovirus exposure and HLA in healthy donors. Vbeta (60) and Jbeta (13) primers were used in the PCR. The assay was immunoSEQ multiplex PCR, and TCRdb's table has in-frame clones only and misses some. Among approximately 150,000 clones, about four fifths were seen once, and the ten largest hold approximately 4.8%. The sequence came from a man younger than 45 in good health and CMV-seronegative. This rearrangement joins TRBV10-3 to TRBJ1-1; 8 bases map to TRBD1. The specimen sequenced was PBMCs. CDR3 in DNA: TGTGCCATCAGGTATCAGGGGGCTGACACTGAAGCTTTCTTT. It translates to CAIRYQGADTEAFF.